This TCR beta chain was retrieved from a study of T cell clones after liver transplantation. Turning to the study itself: A pre-transplant mixed lymphocyte reaction with TCRbeta sequencing defined graft-donor-reactive clones followed in post-transplant blood. Patients counted as tolerant after at least one year off all immunosuppression, enzymes not exceeding twice normal. As an antigen-independent comparator, third-party-reactive TCRbeta sequences came from pre-transplant mixed lymphocyte reactions.

Unstimulated PBMCs were sorted into CD3+CD4+ and CD3+CD8+ populations. Per germline, CDR1 SGHTA and CDR2 FQGNSA. This CDR3 has 16 amino acids. Trimming cost V 5 bases and J 2 bases; bases outside gene matches: 5. Data came from immunoSEQ multiplex PCR; TCRdb stores just in-frame clones and leaves some out. This repertoire shows tens of thousands of clones, about 85% found once; its top ten account for less than 2.5%. The sequencing used CD4+ T cells from blood, collected roughly 48 months after liver transplant. V is TRBV7-2 and J is TRBJ2-3; 12 positions agree with TRBD2. This TCR was sampled from a human patient who received a liver transplant. The graft donor may have given rise to some T cells. CDR3 loop: CASSTRTSGDTDTQYF. The CDR3, as DNA: TGTGCCAGCAGCACCCGGACTAGCGGGGACACAGATACGCAGTATTTT.